This TCR beta chain comes out of a study of blood T cell repertoires in COVID-19. Overall study: T cells, B-cell-depleted T cells, or PBMCs supplied cDNA or gDNA.

Study processing details: Amplification from reference gene primers served as the basis for estimated nucleated cell counts. Using immunoSEQ multiplex PCR, the repertoire was profiled, and TCRdb retains in-frame clones only, with some absent. V and J calls and clone size are copied from that table; D and trimming were computed from the DNA. The table has roughly 180,000 clones, 85% seen once; the top ten hold around 8%. CDR1 is MDHEN and CDR2 is SYDVKM in the germline V gene. The CDR3 extends over 15 amino acids. Trimming left V 5 bases short and J 6 bases short, with 19 bases between. V is TRBV28 and J is TRBJ1-2; possibly TRBD1 for D (5 bases). This sequence originates from a woman aged 55-75 years with acute or convalescent COVID-19. Sequencing was done on a sample of peripheral blood. CDR3 loop: CASSPGGPGGHGYTF. The CDR3 DNA sequence: TGTGCCAGCAGTCCCGGGGGTCCGGGGGGTCATGGCTACACCTTC.